This TCR beta chain derives from a study of T cell repertoires in cytomegalovirus infection (dated by TCRdb to the late 2010s). General notes on the study: Donor HLA type was relevant to the analysis, because carriage of CMV infection together with the matching HLA type was indicated by public TCR beta signatures. On the study overall, not on this receptor specifically: The ex vivo response was dominated by HLA-C-restricted CMV-specific TCR beta clonotypes, and the single most frequent clonotype in two of eight donors was supplied by these HLA-C-restricted clonotypes. In both this cohort and an independent roughly 400-donor cohort, the cumulative frequency of public TCR beta family members distinguished carriers of CMV infection plus the relevant HLA type.

Remarks on this clonotype: What this receptor recognizes is not known. An end of the junction does not agree with germline; a read error may underlie this.

The CDR3 spans 11 residues, from the cysteine through the phenylalanine. Only CDR3 DNA remains: 33 bases, in frame from the first base. Sequencing used an Illumina HiSeq 1500. Using fastp trimming at Q25 and MiXCR clonotype assembly, TCRdb reanalyzed the public sequencing data and kept in-frame beta chains. Identical CDR3 protein sequences are pooled into one entry, listed with their most common genes and DNA. The sample profile shows 350,000 to 450,000 distinct CDR3 sequences; roughly 20% of them were found once. Jointly, the top ten make up less than 9.5% of the sample. The chain was built from TRBV12-3 or TRBV12-4 and TRBJ2-1, with no confident D gene call. The sample consisted of PBMCs. This sequence was found in a human donor in good health (CMV status not recorded). Some clones in this sample may be carry-over from other donors' samples. The CDR3 region has the sequence CASSLGHDQFF. The nucleotides are TGTGCCAGCAGTTTAGGGCATGATCAGTTCTTC.